Given below is one T cell receptor (beta chain) in context. It has no known antigen specificity. Within one base of it there is no much larger clone, and no base qualities were kept. TCR CDR3 regions were amplified from genomic DNA by multiplex PCR using the deep immunoSEQ assay. Extracted genomic DNA from each cell subset was distributed evenly across all wells of several immunoSEQ 96-well plates, and each plate was treated as a replicate. For sorted subsets, 200 to 250 ng genomic DNA, equal to 25,000 to 35,000 T cell genomes, was loaded into each replicate PCR. The purified libraries were quantified using a Qubit 3.0 fluorometer, sized with a Bioanalyzer 2100, and then quantified again using the KAPA Library Quantification kit. Every immunoSEQ 96-well plate was sequenced on a separate single-read 150-cycle Illumina NextSeq 550 flow cell. On the authors' methods: Because only junctional sequences without quality scores were contained in the immunoSEQ output, filtering matching that applied to full-length reads could not be performed. To assign V/J genes and CDR3, sequences were annotated against IMGT germline references using PyIR, a Python wrapper for IgBLAST v1.9. Any read was removed if the V/J assignment was weak (E-value above 1e-6), the CDR3 was missing, or the read contained stop codons, out-of-frame junctions, or ambiguous translated residues. V3J clonotypes were defined by identical inferred V gene, J gene, and CDR3 amino acid sequence. The percentage overlap between two repertoires was calculated by dividing the number of shared unique clonotypes by the size of the smaller repertoire. Richness of each repertoire was evaluated using RTK rarefaction, the Chao1 estimator, and Recon v2.1 estimates of unobserved clonotypes. For all TCRbeta clonotypes obtained by the gDNA method from four donors, generation probabilities were computed with OLGA. TCRdb mirrors the immuneACCESS table, restricted to in-frame sequences. Some clones are absent from its copies; in checked studies, under half trace to an unresolved V gene, and the reason for the others is unknown. V, J and clone size are taken as reported in that table, and D and trimming were inferred from the DNA itself. The sample profile shows around 2,100,000 clones; over 85% of them were found once. The top ten clonotypes cover 1.2% of the sample.

The data belong to a study of shared clonotypes between healthy human individuals (dated by TCRdb to 2020 to 2021). About the full investigation: The cohort comprised a couple of women and a few men aged 18 to 49 years. For each donor, CD4 naive and CD4 memory were each run on three plates, CD8 naive on two plates, and CD8 memory on one plate. The study deeply sequenced blood TCR repertoires of about 5 healthy adults to estimate repertoire size and the extent of clonotype sharing between individuals. Different laboratories and diverse techniques were used to prepare libraries and sequence TCR repertoires, to increase sequencing depth and limit assay-specific biases. Between about 0.94 and 8.9 billion PBMCs per donor were obtained by leukapheresis.

What the authors observed across the whole study: Pairwise subsampling indicated that sequencing depth was expected to affect the degree of clonotype sharing among donors. Only blood was sampled, and tissue TCR repertoires likely differ from those in blood. Roughly 5.2% of naive CD4, roughly 3.6% of naive CD8, roughly 2.4% of memory CD4, and around 0.42% of memory CD8 clonotypes were shared across a few donors. Naive subsets generally had larger estimated clonotype richness than memory subsets. Incomplete sequencing was indicated by rarefaction of sorted-subset datasets, despite the large sequencing depth. The small number of donors limited the genetic and exposure-history diversity represented. Compared with non-shared clonotypes, the clonotypes found in all four sorted-subset donors had higher generation probabilities.

CD8 naive samples consisted of CD45RO-negative cells that were positively selected for CCR7, yielding a CD45RA+CCR7+ population without TemRA cells. The donors were healthy, HIV-negative adults with no recently reported acute infections or vaccinations. Every donor was a Caucasian adult living in Nashville, Tennessee, USA. Blood was collected by leukapheresis, and PBMCs were isolated by Ficoll-Histopaque density gradient centrifugation and then cryopreserved in liquid nitrogen vapor phase. Analytical flow cytometry was used to check the purity and quantity of each magnetically sorted T cell population. Genomic DNA was isolated from each sorted fraction and quantified by UV absorbance on a Nanodrop 2000c. CDR1 and CDR2 are drawn from the germline V gene: MGHRA, YSYEKL. The trim is 3 bases for V and 2 bases for J, with a gap of 14 bases between the germline ends. The CDR3 contains 16 residues, cysteine and phenylalanine counted. Just the 48-base CDR3 DNA is kept, in frame starting at base 1.

The sequenced sample consisted of naive CD8+ T cells sorted from blood. Sample cell subset or site, as interpreted from the label and publication: CD45RA+CCR7+. The TCR comes from a man in his late teens or twenties in good health. The rearrangement combines TRBV4-1 with TRBJ1-5, with an unclear D gene assignment. The encoded CDR3 is CASSHPGPSGNQPQHF. The DNA sequence reads TGCGCCAGCAGCCACCCAGGTCCTTCGGGCAATCAGCCCCAGCATTTT.